A single sample is the source of the 5 T cell receptor beta chains below, sequenced in a study of cytomegalovirus exposure and HLA in healthy donors. The primer mix had 60 Vbeta and 13 Jbeta primers. Assay: immunoSEQ multiplex PCR; the TCRdb copy retains only in-frame clones and omits some. The repertoire holds roughly 63,000 clones, with approximately 71% as singletons. The specimen sequenced was PBMCs. All receptors derive from a man over 45 in good health and CMV-seropositive.

The CDR3 DNA reads TGTGCCACCAGCAGGACTAGCGGGGAGACCGGGGAGCTGTTTTTT. It yields the protein CATSRTSGETGELFF. The V call is TRBV15, the J call TRBJ2-2; TRBD2 matches at 11 bases. This CDR3 is built from 15 residues. Unmatched junction bases numbered 2, after V lost 3 bases and J lost 5 bases. Germline values: CDR1 LNHNV, CDR2 YYDKDF (reference sequence).

The chain uses TRBV30 and TRBJ2-7, with D possibly matching TRBD2 (6 bases). The ends were cut back, 2 bases at V and 2 bases at J, with 10 bases in the middle. Germline V CDR1 and CDR2: GTSNPN, SVGIG (reference sequence). The CDR3 has 13 residues. The DNA of the CDR3 is TGTGCCTGGAGTCCTGGGAGGACCTACGAGCAGTACTTC. Protein product: CAWSPGRTYEQYF.

For the CDR3, the DNA is TGCAGCGTTGAAGCCTTTAGGGGGTATGGCTACACCTTC. Translation: CSVEAFRGYGYTF. The V and J genes are TRBV29-1 and TRBJ1-2, with a weak D call TRBD1 (6 bases). The ends were cut back, 1 base at V and 5 bases at J, with 11 bases in the middle. The CDR3 spans 13 residues. Per germline, CDR1 SQVTM and CDR2 ANQGSEA.

The rearrangement links TRBV15 to TRBJ2-1; no reliable D call. The CDR3 extends over 16 amino acids. Germline V gives CDR1 LNHNV, CDR2 YYDKDF (reference sequence). Trimming took 3 bases from V and 2 from J, leaving 14 bases between them. The CDR3 here is CATSSFPNQAYNEQFF. The CDR3 DNA sequence: TGTGCCACCAGCAGTTTCCCTAACCAGGCCTACAATGAGCAGTTCTTC.

This chain uses TRBV19 with TRBJ1-5; D possibly corresponds to TRBD1 (6 bases). In germline, CDR1 is LNHDA, CDR2 SQIVND (reference sequence). V was shortened by 3 bases and J by 7 bases, with 16 bases between the two germline ends. The CDR3 is 15 amino acids. CDR3 DNA: TGTGCCAGTAGTATGAGGGGGTGGGAAGCACAGCCCCAGCATTTT. Translating gives CASSMRGWEAQPQHF.